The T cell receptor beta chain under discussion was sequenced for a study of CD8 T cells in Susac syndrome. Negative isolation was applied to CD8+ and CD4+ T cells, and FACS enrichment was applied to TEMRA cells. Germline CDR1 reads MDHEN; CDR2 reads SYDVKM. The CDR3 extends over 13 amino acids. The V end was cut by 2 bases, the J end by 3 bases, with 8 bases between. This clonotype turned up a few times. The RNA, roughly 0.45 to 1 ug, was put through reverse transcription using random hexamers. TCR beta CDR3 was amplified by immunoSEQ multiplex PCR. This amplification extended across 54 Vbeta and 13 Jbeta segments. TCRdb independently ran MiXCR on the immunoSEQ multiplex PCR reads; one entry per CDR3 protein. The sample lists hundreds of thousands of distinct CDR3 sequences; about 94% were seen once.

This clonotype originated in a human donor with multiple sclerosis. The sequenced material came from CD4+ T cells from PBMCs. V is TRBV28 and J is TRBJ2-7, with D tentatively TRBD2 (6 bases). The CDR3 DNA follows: TGTGCCAGCAGTTTAGGAGGGTTCTACGAGCAGTACTTC. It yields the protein CASSLGGFYEQYF.